This TCR beta chain emerged from a study of blood T cell repertoires in COVID-19. Study context: Spain, Italy and the United States supplied samples that represented acute and convalescent COVID-19. T cells, B-cell-depleted T cells, or PBMCs supplied cDNA or gDNA.

Trimming shortened V by 5 bases and J by 9 bases, and 14 bases separated the two germline ends. Germline V gene lookup returns CDR1 SGHAT and CDR2 FQNNGV. The length of the CDR3 is 13 residues. Generated by immunoSEQ multiplex PCR, the TCRdb table keeps only in-frame clones and is missing some. In the table there are roughly 430,000 clones, roughly 88% of which are singletons. The J gene is TRBJ1-5, the V gene TRBV11-2, with D tentatively TRBD1 (5 bases). This receptor was identified in a woman younger than 35 who had been exposed to COVID-19. The source material was PBMCs or T cells enriched from blood (not recorded which). CDR3 bases: TGTGCCAGCAGCCTTTCGGGGGGTGCGCCCCAGCATTTT. Encoded protein: CASSLSGGAPQHF.